One and the same sample provided the 12 T cell receptor beta chains below, sequenced in a study of beta chain features in type 1 diabetes. Whole-study results and caveats: Researchers report that Type 1 diabetes patients had moderately but significantly shorter TCRB CDR3s across all four CD4+ subsets.

The authors reverse transcribed all of the isolated RNA, so sequencing captured expressed TCRB transcripts. Assay used: immunoSEQ multiplex PCR; TCRdb lists only in-frame clones, some missing. The sample has 300,000 to 350,000 clones; around 9% are singletons. No cognate antigen is known for these TCRs. Source material: central memory CD4+ T cells from blood. The receptors were sampled from a man aged 25 to 45 with type 1 diabetes.

This clone was seen a few times. V and J are TRBV12-5 and TRBJ2-1, with D perhaps TRBD2 (6 bases). Germline CDR1 LGHNT, CDR2 FRNRAP. This CDR3 contains 15 residues. V was pared by 3 bases and J by 5 bases, with 14 bases between. The CDR3 is CASGFPSGGHNEQFF. The CDR3 DNA sequence: TGTGCTAGTGGTTTCCCTTCCGGGGGACACAATGAGCAGTTCTTC.

This clone has just a few counts. Within the sample, other DNA sequences also encode this same CDR3. V gene TRBV7-2 combines with J gene TRBJ2-7; D may be TRBD1 (5 bases). Germline V gene lookup returns CDR1 SGHTA and CDR2 FQGNSA. The CDR3 length is 14 residues. V was shortened by 3 bases and J by 3 bases, with 12 bases between the two germline ends. The CDR3 is CASSFGQGLYEQYF. In DNA form, the CDR3 reads TGTGCCAGCAGCTTTGGCCAGGGCCTCTACGAGCAGTACTTC.

The chain joins TRBV5-4 to TRBJ2-3, with 10 bases aligning to TRBD2. CDR3 length: 17 amino acids. Trimming cost V 1 base and J 0 bases; bases outside gene matches: 5. Germline CDR1 is SGHNT and CDR2 is YYREEE (reference sequence). CDR3 in amino acids: CASSLKLAGTSTDTQYF. The CDR3 coding sequence is TGTGCCAGCAGCTTGAAACTAGCGGGGACTAGCACAGATACGCAGTATTTT.

J is TRBJ2-7 and V is TRBV5-5, with unresolved D. There are 13 residues in the CDR3. Deletions cut 2 bases from V and 2 bases from J, with 8 bases between. Germline CDR1 is SGHKS and CDR2 is YYEKEE (reference sequence). The CDR3 DNA reads TGTGCCAGCAGCTTTACAGTGACCTACGAGCAGTACTTC. Amino acids: CASSFTVTYEQYF.

This sequence joins TRBV19 and TRBJ2-5; a weak D match, TRBD2 (5 bases). Germline V gene data show CDR1 as LNHDA and CDR2 as SQIVND (reference sequence). V shed 5 bases and J shed 0 bases, with 13 bases lying between them. The CDR3 consists of 15 residues. CDR3 DNA: TGTGCCAGTAGTCGTGGAGGCCTCAACCAAGAGACCCAGTACTTC. Protein product: CASSRGGLNQETQYF.

The chain joins TRBV5-6 to TRBJ2-7; no firm D call. V lost 0 bases to trimming and J lost 3 bases, with 4 bases between them. Germline V gene sequence: CDR1 SGHDT, CDR2 YYEEEE. This CDR3 has 12 amino acids. The CDR3, as DNA: TGTGCCAGCAGCTTGGGGATCTACGAGCAGTACTTC. Translated: CASSLGIYEQYF. Full variable domain (missing parts from reference TRBV5-6 and TRBJ2-7): DAGVTQSPTHLIKTRGQQVTLRCSPKSGHDTVSWYQQALGQGPQFIFQYYEEEERQRGNFPDRFSGHQFPNYSSELNVNALLLGDSALYLCASSLGIYEQYFGPGTRLTVT.

This clone was seen at least ten times. This chain joins TRBV7-8 and TRBJ2-7; D is perhaps TRBD1 (6 bases). This CDR3 is 15 amino acids long. V shed 1 base and J shed 3 bases, with 13 bases lying between them. Per the germline V gene, CDR1 is SGHVS and CDR2 is FQNEAQ. DNA of the CDR3: TGTGCCAGCAGCTTAGGTGGCGCAGGGGTCTACGAGCAGTACTTC. Its protein is CASSLGGAGVYEQYF.

The chain carries TRBV30 and TRBJ1-2, with D tentatively TRBD1 (5 bases). The CDR3 is 12 amino acids. The germline V gene has CDR1 GTSNPN and CDR2 SVGIG (reference sequence). Trimming cost V 1 base and J 9 bases, with 12 bases left between them. As DNA, the CDR3 is TGTGCCTGGAGTGAGCCGCCAGGGAGCTACACCTTC. As protein: CAWSEPPGSYTF.

This clone showed up just a few times. CDR3 in DNA: TGTGCCAGCAGCCCCGGTGCAGATACGCAGTATTTT. Residues: CASSPGADTQYF. The chain employs TRBV11-2 and TRBJ2-3; the D is unclear. Germline values: CDR1 SGHAT, CDR2 FQNNGV. Trimming took 5 bases from V and 4 from J, leaving 7 bases between them. The CDR3 is 12 residues long.

This clone was seen a few times. V and J are TRBV4-1 and TRBJ2-1; D possibly matches TRBD1 or TRBD2 (5 bases each). The CDR3 runs to 16 residues. Germline values: CDR1 MGHRA, CDR2 YSYEKL. V lost 0 bases and J 2 bases, leaving 11 bases between the germline ends. Here the CDR3 DNA reads TGCGCCAGCAGCCAAGAAGGGCAGGGACCCTACAATGAGCAGTTCTTC. Its protein product is CASSQEGQGPYNEQFF.

The chain has TRBV19 and TRBJ2-1, with 9 bases lining up with TRBD1. Germline values: CDR1 LNHDA, CDR2 SQIVND (reference sequence). V gave up 4 bases and J gave up 3 bases; unmatched junction bases: 4. CDR3 length: 15 residues. The CDR3 is CASSTRQGVYNEQFF. The CDR3 DNA is TGTGCCAGTAGTACCCGACAGGGGGTCTACAATGAGCAGTTCTTC.

This clone was recorded at least ten times. The rearrangement joins TRBV18 to TRBJ1-3; D remains unclear. The CDR3 covers 16 residues. The V end lost 3 bases, the J end lost 2 bases, and 14 bases lay between the germline ends. The germline V gene encodes CDR1 KGHSH and CDR2 LQKENI. The CDR3 coding sequence is TGTGCCAGCTCACCCGGCGAGTCTGCAGCTGGAAACACCATATATTTT. This encodes CASSPGESAAGNTIYF.